Presented here are 28 T cell receptor beta chains from one specimen sequenced in a study of T cell changes during pregnancy in multiple sclerosis. Repertoires were generated with immunoSEQ multiplex PCR, while TCRdb's copy carries only in-frame clones and drops some. The sample contains 75,000 to 80,000 clones, 80% to 95% of which appear only once. The sequencing used peripheral blood, collected in the second trimester of pregnancy. Source of these receptors: a female donor in good health, enrolled as a control in a pregnancy study.

This clone appeared once. Written as DNA, the CDR3 is TGCGCCAGCAGCCAAGATCCGGGGATTGCCAATCAGCCCCAGCATTTT. Protein sequence: CASSQDPGIANQPQHF. The chain employs TRBV4-3 and TRBJ1-5; D unclear. Germline loops: CDR1 LGHNA, CDR2 YSLEER. The CDR3 sequence is 16 residues long. V was clipped by 0 bases and J by 3 bases, with 12 bases between them.

The gene calls are TRBV5-6 and TRBJ1-6, with unresolved D. Germline V gives CDR1 SGHDT, CDR2 YYEEEE. The V end was cut by 4 bases, the J end by 3 bases, with 14 bases between. The CDR3 spans 16 residues. CDR3 residues: CASSGRLGGYNSPLHF. As DNA, the CDR3 is TGTGCCAGCAGCGGGCGCCTTGGAGGCTATAATTCACCCCTCCACTTT.

The V and J genes are TRBV6-5 and TRBJ2-1, with D possibly TRBD1 on 5 matching bases. V lost 6 bases and J lost 1, with 10 bases in between. The CDR3 runs 14 residues. The V gene's germline CDR1 is MNHEY and CDR2 SVGAGI. CDR3 sequence reads: CASSRTRSYNEQFF. In DNA, the CDR3 is TGTGCCAGCAGCCGGACACGGTCCTACAATGAGCAGTTCTTC.

The CDR3 bases are TGTGCCAGCAGCGCGGACAGGACTAACCCCTACGAGCAGTACTTC. Translating gives CASSADRTNPYEQYF. This chain joins TRBV11-3 and TRBJ2-7; perhaps TRBD1 as D (7 bases). The V gene lost 5 bases and the J gene lost 2 bases, with 16 bases spanning the gap. The CDR3 has 15 amino acids. Germline CDR1 is SGHNT and CDR2 is YENEEA.

V is TRBV4-2 and J is TRBJ2-2; D ambiguous. Germline V CDR1 and CDR2: LGHNA, YNFKEQ. Trimming cost V 1 base and J 0 bases, with 6 bases left between them. The CDR3 has 15 amino acids. Here the CDR3 reads CASSQVTANTGELFF. CDR3 bases: TGTGCCAGCAGCCAAGTCACAGCGAACACCGGGGAGCTGTTTTTT.

The rearrangement joins TRBV19 to TRBJ1-1; D may be TRBD1 (6 bases). The length of the CDR3 is 11 residues. Germline V CDR1 and CDR2: LNHDA, SQIVND (reference sequence). With 7 bases removed from V and 7 bases from J, the gap between germline ends came to 10 bases. The CDR3 DNA reads as TGTGCCAGTATGAGGGGGAGTGAAGCTTTCTTT. Encoded protein: CASMRGSEAFF.

The chain combines TRBV11-2 with TRBJ1-1; D might be TRBD1 (5 bases). The CDR3 runs 13 residues. V was trimmed by 3 bases and J by 12 bases, leaving 17 bases between them. Germline CDR1 reads SGHAT; CDR2 reads FQNNGV. This CDR3 is CASSFEPDSQTFF. The CDR3 DNA sequence: TGTGCCAGCAGCTTCGAACCCGACAGTCAAACTTTCTTT.

This clone was seen only once. The chain employs TRBV6-6 and TRBJ1-4; D might be TRBD1 (5 bases). Germline V gene sequence: CDR1 MNHNY, CDR2 SVGAGI (reference sequence). The CDR3 runs to 11 residues. The V end lost 10 bases, the J end lost 10 bases, and 13 bases lay between the germline ends. CDR3 residues: CATYSQGKLFF. DNA of the CDR3: TGTGCCACCTATAGTCAGGGAAAACTGTTTTTT.

The chain recombines TRBV7-8 with TRBJ1-1; D possibly corresponds to TRBD1 (5 bases). The CDR3 consists of 14 residues. V lost 6 bases, J lost 0 bases, and 11 bases lay in between. The germline V gene has CDR1 SGHVS and CDR2 FQNEAQ. This chain's CDR3 is CASRSRGLNTEAFF. The DNA for the CDR3 is TGTGCCAGCAGATCTAGGGGCCTGAACACTGAAGCTTTCTTT.

This sequence joins TRBV4-3 and TRBJ1-2; D gene uncertain. Germline V lookup: CDR1 LGHNA, CDR2 YSLEER. The CDR3 covers 14 residues. Trimming shortened V by 1 base and J by 3 bases, and 9 bases separated the two germline ends. CDR3 bases: TGCGCCAGCAGCCAAGTGGGAGCGGACTATGGCTACACCTTC. This gives the protein CASSQVGADYGYTF.

The chain has TRBV7-9 and TRBJ1-2; D is undetermined. The CDR3 length is 16 residues. V lost 0 bases and J lost 1, with 12 bases in between. Germline V gene sequence: CDR1 SEHNR, CDR2 FQNEAQ (reference sequence). The CDR3, as DNA: TGTGCCAGCAGCTTAGCAGGCGCCAGGCGTAACTATGGCTACACCTTC. Translating gives CASSLAGARRNYGYTF. Drawing the rest from reference TRBV7-9 and TRBJ1-2, the complete variable domain is DTGVSQNPRHKITKRGQNVTFRCDPISEHNRLYWYRQTLGQGPEFLTYFQNEAQLEKSRLLSDRFSAERPKGSFSTLEIQRTEQGDSAMYLCASSLAGARRNYGYTFGSGTRLTVV.

CDR3 nucleotide sequence: TGCGCCAGCAGCACCACAGGGGTCGTTGAAGCTTTCTTT. Residues: CASSTTGVVEAFF. The chain carries TRBV5-1 and TRBJ1-1; 7 positions agree with TRBD1. The junction had 7 bases not matched to a gene; V was cut back by 4 bases and J by 7 bases. Germline V gene sequence: CDR1 SGHRS, CDR2 YFSETQ. This CDR3 region has 13 residues. Full variable domain (rest looked up from reference TRBV5-1 and TRBJ1-1): KAGVTQTPRYLIKTRGQQVTLSCSPISGHRSVSWYQQTPGQGLQFLFEYFSETQRNKGNFPGRFSGRQFSNSRSEMNVSTLELGDSALYLCASSTTGVVEAFFGQGTRLTVV.

J is TRBJ1-1 and V is TRBV5-1; no firm D call. This CDR3 region has 15 residues. CDR1 SGHRS and CDR2 YFSETQ come from the germline V gene. The V gene lost 0 bases and the J gene lost 2 bases, with 11 bases spanning the gap. The DNA of the CDR3 is TGCGCCAGCAGCTTGGATGGTCGGGTTAACACTGAAGCTTTCTTT. This gives the protein CASSLDGRVNTEAFF.

The CDR3 DNA is TGTGCCAGCAGCTTGACTAGCGGGGTCGGGAATGAGCAGTTCTTC. Translated, it gives CASSLTSGVGNEQFF. The rearrangement links TRBV7-2 to TRBJ2-1, with TRBD2 matching over 11 bases. V was clipped by 3 bases and J by 7 bases; unmatched bases: 5. The CDR3 totals 15 residues. CDR1 and CDR2 from the germline V gene are SGHTA and FQGNSA.

The chain carries TRBV5-6 and TRBJ1-1; 10 bases line up with TRBD1. CDR3 length: 16 amino acids. The junction had 10 bases not matched to a gene; V was cut back by 4 bases and J by 4 bases. Germline-derived CDR1 and CDR2 are SGHDT and YYEEEE. CDR3 DNA sequence: TGTGCCAGCAGCCCCCGGGACAGGGGTCGGGTCACTGAAGCTTTCTTT. Amino acid sequence: CASSPRDRGRVTEAFF.

This chain uses TRBV29-1 with TRBJ1-2, with 7 bases lining up with TRBD1. V trimming: 4 bases; J trimming: 12 bases; junction bases outside the gene matches: 11. The CDR3 is made up of 12 amino acids. CDR1 and CDR2 from the germline V gene are SQVTM and ANQGSEA. The DNA of the CDR3 is TGCAGCGTTGTAACCGATTCACAGGGGAACACCTTC. It encodes CSVVTDSQGNTF.

The chain is built from TRBV5-1 and TRBJ2-2; 14 nucleotides line up with TRBD2. The CDR3 is made up of 16 amino acids. Germline CDR1 is SGHRS and CDR2 is YFSETQ. V was clipped by 0 bases and J by 5 bases; unmatched bases: 0. Written as DNA, the CDR3 is TGCGCCAGCAGCTTGGGACTAGCGGGGGGGACCGGGGAGCTGTTTTTT. Protein: CASSLGLAGGTGELFF.

This clone appeared a single time. The chain is built from TRBV9 and TRBJ1-1, with a possible D match to TRBD1 (6 bases). Germline V gene lookup returns CDR1 SGDLS and CDR2 YYNGEE. V lost 3 bases, J lost 8 bases, and 14 bases lay in between. This CDR3 is built from 13 residues. CDR3: CASSETGSPEAFF. CDR3 DNA sequence: TGTGCCAGCAGCGAAACAGGGTCCCCCGAAGCTTTCTTT.

This chain joins TRBV5-1 and TRBJ2-7; D gene ambiguous. There are 13 residues in the CDR3. The V and J ends lost 1 base and 3 bases respectively, with 8 bases between them. Germline CDR1 and CDR2: SGHRS and YFSETQ. The CDR3 DNA is TGCGCCAGCAGCTTGTCAGGCAACTACGAGCAGTACTTC. This sequence encodes CASSLSGNYEQYF.

The chain couples TRBV29-1 to TRBJ2-7; tentative D call: TRBD2 (6 bases). This CDR3 contains 11 residues. Deletions cut 6 bases from V and 0 bases from J, with 6 bases between. CDR1 and CDR2 from the germline V gene are SQVTM and ANQGSEA. CDR3 region: CSVGGSYEQYF. CDR3 coding DNA: TGCAGCGTCGGGGGCTCCTACGAGCAGTACTTC.

The chain employs TRBV7-3 and TRBJ2-5; TRBD1 matches 9 bases. Germline CDR1 and CDR2: SGHTA and FQGTGA. This CDR3 is built from 15 residues. The ends lost 2 bases at V and 5 bases at J; junction bases unmatched: 6. In nucleotides, the CDR3 is TGTGCCAGCAGCTTATTGGGACAGGGTGGGGAGACCCAGTACTTC. Translated: CASSLLGQGGETQYF.

This chain joins TRBV25-1 and TRBJ1-4, with 7 bases matching TRBD1. Germline V gives CDR1 MGHDK, CDR2 SYGVNS. The V gene end was trimmed by 2 bases and the J gene end by 8 bases; junction bases not matched to a gene: 11. The CDR3 runs to 16 residues. CDR3 in amino acids: CASSEVTGAKIEKLFF. The CDR3 DNA sequence: TGTGCCAGCAGTGAAGTAACAGGGGCGAAAATCGAAAAACTGTTTTTT.

The rearrangement links TRBV5-4 to TRBJ1-2; the D is unclear. The CDR3 runs to 12 residues. With 4 bases removed from V and 7 bases from J, the gap between germline ends came to 11 bases. CDR1 is SGHNT and CDR2 is YYREEE in the germline V gene (reference sequence). The CDR3 region is CASSLAEGGYTF. CDR3 DNA sequence: TGTGCCAGCAGCCTAGCGGAGGGTGGCTACACCTTC.

This chain joins TRBV6-5 and TRBJ2-3; 14 bases are shared with TRBD2. CDR3 length: 15 amino acids. J was trimmed by 8 bases and V by 2 bases; bases with no gene match: 3. Germline-derived CDR1 and CDR2 are MNHEY and SVGAGI. The CDR3, as DNA: TGTGCCAGCAGTTACGGGACTAGCGGGGGTGGTACGCAGTATTTT. Its translation is CASSYGTSGGGTQYF.

With regard to this clone: The junction and the germline gene differ at one end; a read error may be behind it. This sequence joins TRBV7-7 and TRBJ2-1, with TRBD2 matching 16 bases. This CDR3 region has 18 residues. Germline V gene data show CDR1 as SSHAT and CDR2 as FNYEAQ (reference sequence). The CDR3 loop reads CASSPLGLAGGPYNEQFF. CDR3 nucleotides: TGTGCTAGCAGCCCACTGGGACTAGCGGGGGGGCCTTACAATGAGCAGTTCTTC.

The chain carries TRBV7-9 and TRBJ1-1, with 8 bases fitting TRBD1. Germline V lookup: CDR1 SEHNR, CDR2 FQNEAQ (reference sequence). The V gene end was trimmed by 5 bases and the J gene end by 0 bases; junction bases not matched to a gene: 8. The CDR3 sequence is 16 residues long. CDR3 loop: CASSRGTGSMNTEAFF. The CDR3 nucleotides read TGTGCCAGCAGCCGCGGGACAGGATCGATGAACACTGAAGCTTTCTTT. The variable domain in full, completed from reference TRBV7-9 and TRBJ1-1, reads DTGVSQNPRHKITKRGQNVTFRCDPISEHNRLYWYRQTLGQGPEFLTYFQNEAQLEKSRLLSDRFSAERPKGSFSTLEIQRTEQGDSAMYLCASSRGTGSMNTEAFFGQGTRLTVV.

The chain carries TRBV14 and TRBJ2-5, with D tentatively TRBD1 (6 bases). The V and J ends lost 3 bases and 6 bases respectively, with 14 bases between them. CDR1 and CDR2 (germline): SGHDN, FVKESK. The CDR3 extends over 14 amino acids. The CDR3 reads CASSQGAGLKTQYF. The CDR3 nucleotides read TGTGCCAGCAGCCAGGGGGCCGGCCTGAAGACCCAGTACTTC.

The CDR3 coding sequence is TGTGCCAGCAGCTTAAAGGGGCAGGGGGCCGTGAACACTGAAGCTTTCTTT. This codes for CASSLKGQGAVNTEAFF. J is TRBJ1-1 and V is TRBV7-9, with 8 bases matching TRBD1. This CDR3 contains 17 residues. V trimming: 2 bases; J trimming: 0 bases; junction bases outside the gene matches: 8. Germline values: CDR1 SEHNR, CDR2 FQNEAQ (reference sequence).